These 3 T cell receptor beta chains share one sample of origin, sequenced in a study of lymphopenia after photon versus proton radiotherapy. Libraries were prepared by immunoSEQ multiplex PCR; TCRdb keeps only in-frame clonotypes and omits some of them. The sample records 55,000 to 70,000 clones, roughly 86% being singletons. The sequenced sample was peripheral blood, obtained from a patient treated with photon-based radiotherapy. Receptors were obtained from a man aged 35 to 55 with gastric cancer.

With respect to this clone: This same CDR3 is encoded by further DNA sequences in the sample. This chain uses TRBV5-1 with TRBJ1-4; 10 bases align to TRBD1. V trimming: 4 bases; J trimming: 5 bases; junction bases outside the gene matches: 2. Per the germline V gene, CDR1 is SGHRS and CDR2 is YFSETQ. This CDR3 region has 14 residues. The CDR3 DNA reads TGCGCCAGCAGCCCGGGACAGGGGAATGAAAAACTGTTTTTT. Amino acids: CASSPGQGNEKLFF.

The chain is built from TRBV18 and TRBJ2-5; D may be TRBD2 (6 bases). CDR3 length: 15 amino acids. Germline CDR1 reads KGHSH; CDR2 reads LQKENI. The V end lost 3 bases, the J end lost 5 bases, and 16 bases lay between the germline ends. In nucleotides, the CDR3 is TGTGCCAGCTCACCCCCGATGCGGGGCGGCGAGACCCAGTACTTC. Protein product: CASSPPMRGGETQYF.

The chain employs TRBV7-9 and TRBJ1-3; D gene unclear. Per germline, CDR1 SEHNR and CDR2 FQNEAQ (reference sequence). The CDR3 totals 13 residues. Trimming stripped 5 bases from V and 11 bases from J, with 16 bases between. Here the CDR3 reads CASSPGPDLPIYF. The CDR3 coding sequence is TGTGCCAGCAGCCCGGGCCCTGATCTGCCCATATATTTT.